The 5 T cell receptor beta chains in this list originate from one sample, sequenced in a study of blood T cell repertoires in COVID-19. Only in-frame clones appear in the TCRdb table, and some are missing; sequencing was by immunoSEQ multiplex PCR. The sample holds about 310,000 clones, about nine tenths seen once. The sample consisted of peripheral blood. These TCRs come from a man aged 50 or older with active or convalescent COVID-19.

This chain links TRBV5-1 with TRBJ1-3; D call uncertain. Germline V CDR1 and CDR2: SGHRS, YFSETQ. The germline V and J ends were trimmed by 1 base and 4 bases, with 12 bases remaining between them. The CDR3 is 15 residues long. CDR3 bases: TGCGCCAGCAGCTTGTACGGGGAAGGAGGAAACACCATATATTTT. Residues: CASSLYGEGGNTIYF.

V usage is TRBV7-9 and J usage is TRBJ2-5; tentatively, D is TRBD1 (6 bases). The V gene's germline CDR1 is SEHNR and CDR2 FQNEAQ (reference sequence). The CDR3 loop spans 14 amino acids. V shed 3 bases and J shed 9 bases, with 17 bases lying between them. The CDR3 DNA follows: TGTGCCAGCAGCTTCCAACAGGGTCCTTTCCCCCAGTACTTC. This encodes CASSFQQGPFPQYF.

The chain employs TRBV21-1 and TRBJ1-1; the D call TRBD1 from the table was never checked on the DNA. TRBV21-1 is given as a pseudogene. This CDR3 contains 15 residues. CDR3 DNA sequence: TGTGCCAGCAGCAAAGGCAGACACCCGAACACTGAAGCTTTCTTT. Translating gives CASSKGRHPNTEAFF.

This sequence joins TRBV4-1 and TRBJ2-2; 11 bases are shared with TRBD2. This CDR3 has 17 amino acids. Per germline, CDR1 MGHRA and CDR2 YSYEKL. Losses at the gene ends were 3 bases for V and 4 bases for J; bases not matched to a gene: 7. The CDR3 sequence: CASSHLAGGLSTGELFF. DNA of the CDR3: TGCGCCAGCAGCCATTTAGCGGGGGGGCTTAGCACCGGGGAGCTGTTTTTT.

The genes are TRBV5-1 and TRBJ1-1; TRBD1 aligns across 8 bases. Trimming cost V 4 bases and J 2 bases; bases outside gene matches: 4. Germline V gene sequence: CDR1 SGHRS, CDR2 YFSETQ. The CDR3 is made up of 14 amino acids. As DNA, the CDR3 is TGCGCCAGCAGCGACGGGACAGGTAACACTGAAGCTTTCTTT. Protein: CASSDGTGNTEAFF.